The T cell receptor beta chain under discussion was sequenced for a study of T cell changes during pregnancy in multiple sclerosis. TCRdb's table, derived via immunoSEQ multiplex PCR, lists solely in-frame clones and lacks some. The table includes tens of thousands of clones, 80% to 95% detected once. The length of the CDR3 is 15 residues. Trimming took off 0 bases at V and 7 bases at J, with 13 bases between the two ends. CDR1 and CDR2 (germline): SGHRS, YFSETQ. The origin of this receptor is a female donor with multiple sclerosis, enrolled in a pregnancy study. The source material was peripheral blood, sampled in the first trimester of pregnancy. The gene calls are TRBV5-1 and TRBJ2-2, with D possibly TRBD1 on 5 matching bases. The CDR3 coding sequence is TGCGCCAGCAGCTTGGCTGGTCCCACAGGCGGGGAGCTGTTTTTT. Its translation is CASSLAGPTGGELFF.